This T cell receptor beta chain was observed in a study of PD-L1 blockade in urothelial cancer (dated by TCRdb to 2017 to 2019). A note on the overall study: Every patient began therapy at some point between 2013 and 2015 and was given atezolizumab 1,200 mg intravenously every 3 weeks. Pretreatment blood TCR-seq was available for nearly 30 patients, at least one posttreatment blood collection was obtained for some 24 patients, and tumor TCR-seq was available for some 24 patients. In the same patients who had TCR sequencing, pretreatment tumors also underwent whole exome sequencing and RNA sequencing. Blood samples gave a median of around 140,000 T cells and 88,000 or so unique TCRs, with a median clonality of 0.080. About 85% of the roughly 30 patients were males with bladder-origin urothelial cancer, and about 60% of the roughly 30 reported a prior smoking history. An exploratory multi-omic analysis was conducted of the somatic, immune and clinical correlates of response to PD-L1 blockade with atezolizumab in urothelial cancer. Pretreatment tumor samples, along with matched peripheral blood serially collected before and after atezolizumab treatment, were subjected to TCR sequencing. Blood samples were analyzed at 3 weeks after treatment start (second dose) and at 6 weeks after treatment start. Fewer than ten patients reached durable clinical benefit, while 15 to 25 patients did not. Durable clinical benefit was defined as a progression-free survival longer than 6 months, and TCR features were additionally tested against progression-free survival and overall survival. An ECOG performance status of 0 or 1 was recorded for the patients, and 0 to 3 prior chemotherapy regimens had been received by the patients.

The germline V gene (reference sequence) specifies LNHDA as CDR1 and SQIVND as CDR2. Trimming takes 7 bases from V and 2 bases from J, and the germline ends sit 23 bases apart. Inclusive of the bounding cysteine and phenylalanine, the CDR3 is 17 residues long. Only the CDR3 portion is preserved as DNA: 51 bases, with reading frame beginning at the first base. About this clone itself: What this receptor recognizes is not known. Base qualities are not provided; no much larger clone lies one nucleotide away.

What this sample's time point label stands for: pretreatment peripheral blood. The cohort comprised roughly 30 patients with locally advanced or metastatic urothelial carcinoma treated at Memorial Sloan Kettering on a trial protocol. Peripheral blood mononuclear cells were collected pretreatment and during treatment, at between 1 and 8 total time points per patient. The Qiagen DNeasy Blood extraction kit was used to purify genomic DNA from total PBMCs and tumor samples. Collected pretreatment and during treatment, PBMCs were isolated and stored as previously described. To estimate absolute template abundance from read counts, synthetic TCR analog templates were spiked into each PCR. TCRbeta CDR3 regions were amplified from genomic DNA with bias-controlled V and J gene primers using the immunoSEQ assay. Rearranged TCRbeta segments were sequenced at approximately 20X coverage. In the authors' own workflow: Clustering was used to correct sequencing errors, and CDR3s were annotated against IMGT to assign V, D and J genes. Downstream analyses used only productive TCRbeta rearrangements and left out out-of-frame or stop-codon sequences. Clonality was computed as one minus Shannon entropy normalized by the log of the number of unique productive sequences. Clones differing between time points or between blood and tumor were identified by Fisher's exact test with Benjamini-Hochberg correction at adjusted p below 0.01. TCRdb obtained this table from immuneACCESS and retained in-frame rearrangements with V and J assigned. These tables miss some clones; where compared with another copy, unresolved V genes account for less than half of the shortfall, and the remainder is unexplained. V, J and clone size reflect that table, while D and trimming were determined from the DNA. In this sample the table shows around 130,000 clones, 65% to 85% of which occur a single time. 3.2% of the sample belongs to the ten largest clones.

Overall study outcomes, separate from this receptor: Because the sample size was small (n ≈ 31) and many exploratory analyses were performed, the results are intended to be hypothesis-generating. Greater expansion of tumor-associated TCR clones in peripheral blood 3 weeks after the start of treatment was observed in patients with durable benefit (n of about 22, p = 0.022). A pretreatment peripheral blood TCR clonality below the median was linked to improved progression-free and overall survival.

The rearranged chain carries TRBV19 and TRBJ1-1, with an unclear D gene assignment. The sequence derives from a man aged 45-65 years with urothelial cancer. The source was PBMCs, collected around atezolizumab (anti-PD-L1) treatment. CDR3 region: CASTLGGHPRPNTEAFF. The DNA is TGTGCCAGTACCCTAGGAGGGCATCCGCGCCCTAACACTGAAGCTTTCTTT.